This T cell receptor (beta chain) was identified in a study of siplizumab effects on memory and regulatory T cells. Findings and limits, study-wide: Roughly 75-97% of dividing CD4+ or CD8+ clones were without an attributable naive or memory phenotype. Few alloreactive clones mapped to unstimulated subsets. Siplizumab brought about a significant reduction in alloreactive sequences traceable to unstimulated CD4+ memory cells.

V was clipped by 2 bases and J by 5 bases, with 19 bases between them. The CDR3 covers 16 residues. Germline CDR1 and CDR2: SGHRS and YFSETQ. The assay looked at 95,000 to 100,000 TCR templates in each sample. TCRdb keeps only in-frame clones here, not all; method: immunoSEQ multiplex PCR. The repertoire holds 90,000 to 120,000 clones, with 91% as singletons. Note on this clone: Its antigen is not identified.

The chain couples TRBV5-1 to TRBJ2-5; D is tentatively TRBD1 or TRBD2 (6 bases each). This clonotype was obtained from a human donor in good health. Some clones in this sample may be carry-over from other donors' samples. Sequenced input: CD4+ T cells sorted from blood. Written as DNA, the CDR3 is TGCGCCAGCAGCTTAAACCCAGGGGTCAGCGGGGAGACCCAGTACTTC. It is translated as CASSLNPGVSGETQYF.